The clone carrying this TCR beta chain was found once. The data belong to a study of CD8 T cells in Susac syndrome. The V gene lost 2 bases and the J gene lost 2 bases, with 19 bases spanning the gap. The CDR3 totals 17 residues. The germline V gene has CDR1 SGHDT and CDR2 YYEEEE. The RNA input was about 0.5 to 1 ug, and it was reverse transcribed with random hexamers. In TCRdb, the immunoSEQ multiplex PCR reads were re-called with MiXCR into one record per CDR3 protein. Here the sample spans some 200,000 distinct CDR3 sequences, approximately 95% being singletons. The TCR originated in a human donor with Susac syndrome. Sequencing was carried out using CD8+ T cells from PBMCs. The rearrangement links TRBV5-6 to TRBJ2-5; no reliable D call. The CDR3 loop is CASSFFRRVIHQETQYF. Here the CDR3 DNA reads TGTGCCAGCAGCTTCTTTCGGCGCGTCATACATCAAGAGACCCAGTACTTC.